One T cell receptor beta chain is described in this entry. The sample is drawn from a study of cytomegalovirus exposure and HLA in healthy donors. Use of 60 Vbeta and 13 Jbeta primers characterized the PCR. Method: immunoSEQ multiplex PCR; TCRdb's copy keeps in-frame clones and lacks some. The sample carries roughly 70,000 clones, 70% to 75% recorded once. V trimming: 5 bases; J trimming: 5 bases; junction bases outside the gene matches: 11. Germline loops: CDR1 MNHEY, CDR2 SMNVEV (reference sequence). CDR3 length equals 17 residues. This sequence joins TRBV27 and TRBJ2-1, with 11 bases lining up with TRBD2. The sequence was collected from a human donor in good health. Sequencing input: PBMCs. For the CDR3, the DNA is TGTGCCAGCAGTATGTTTAGGGGACTAGCGGCTCACAATGAGCAGTTCTTC. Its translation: CASSMFRGLAAHNEQFF.